These T cell receptor beta chains were read from a single sample in a study of blood T cell repertoires in COVID-19. Produced via immunoSEQ multiplex PCR; TCRdb's table is partial and in-frame only. The sample consists of about 320,000 clones, 90% of them appearing once. Material for sequencing was PBMCs or T cells enriched from blood (not recorded which). These receptor sequences come from a man in his 60s who had recovered from COVID-19. Each CDR3 is given without its conserved first and last residue. The order of the fields is D gene, J gene, V gene, CDR3 protein. A D gene is named only where the DNA matches it firmly.

d_call: .; j_call: TRBJ2-7; v_call: TRBV18; cdr3_aa: ASSPPARAYEQY
d_call: TRBD2; j_call: TRBJ2-1; v_call: TRBV18; cdr3_aa: ASSPGTSSYNEQF
d_call: .; j_call: TRBJ2-4; v_call: TRBV21-1; cdr3_aa: ASRKVGQRTAKNIQY
d_call: TRBD1; j_call: TRBJ1-4; v_call: TRBV29-1; cdr3_aa: SVNQGAGEKLF
d_call: TRBD2; j_call: TRBJ2-3; v_call: TRBV27; cdr3_aa: ASSLLGLAGDQKDPDTQY
d_call: TRBD2; j_call: TRBJ2-7; v_call: TRBV11-2; cdr3_aa: ASSFTILAGLYEQY
d_call: .; j_call: TRBJ2-7; v_call: TRBV6-5; cdr3_aa: ASSELSLYEQY
d_call: .; j_call: TRBJ1-4; v_call: TRBV23-1; cdr3_aa: ARNRNNEKLF
d_call: .; j_call: TRBJ2-3; v_call: TRBV10-3; cdr3_aa: AITQRTDTQY
d_call: .; j_call: TRBJ2-3; v_call: TRBV6-4; cdr3_aa: ASSDSSGGGADTQY
d_call: TRBD1; j_call: TRBJ1-2; v_call: TRBV5-5; cdr3_aa: ASSGATGINYGYT
d_call: TRBD2; j_call: TRBJ2-3; v_call: TRBV5-6; cdr3_aa: ASSWFSGNSGGAGDTQY
d_call: .; j_call: TRBJ2-7; v_call: TRBV30; cdr3_aa: ALQGRDLGEQY
d_call: .; j_call: TRBJ2-5; v_call: TRBV5-6; cdr3_aa: ASSLVQQETQY
d_call: TRBD1; j_call: TRBJ1-5; v_call: TRBV6-5; cdr3_aa: ASIPGQGVQPQH
d_call: TRBD1; j_call: TRBJ1-1; v_call: TRBV5-1; cdr3_aa: ASSLGQGRTEAF
d_call: TRBD1; j_call: TRBJ2-1; v_call: TRBV2; cdr3_aa: ASSGLQGAHEQF
d_call: .; j_call: TRBJ1-1; v_call: TRBV19; cdr3_aa: ASSYQGWGTEAF
d_call: .; j_call: TRBJ1-6; v_call: TRBV7-3; cdr3_aa: ASRNESSSSYNSPLH
d_call: .; j_call: TRBJ1-6; v_call: TRBV30; cdr3_aa: AWSVLALSPLH
d_call: TRBD1; j_call: TRBJ2-7; v_call: TRBV2; cdr3_aa: ASRRGQADYEQY
d_call: TRBD2; j_call: TRBJ2-5; v_call: TRBV5-1; cdr3_aa: ASSWQSSGQETQY
d_call: .; j_call: TRBJ2-2; v_call: TRBV13; cdr3_aa: ASSLGQLTGELF
d_call: TRBD1; j_call: TRBJ2-6; v_call: TRBV30; cdr3_aa: AWSAQGDEASGANVLT
d_call: .; j_call: TRBJ1-2; v_call: TRBV7-6; cdr3_aa: ASARADRVFEGYT
d_call: TRBD1; j_call: TRBJ1-3; v_call: TRBV11-3; cdr3_aa: ASSPDRANSGNTIY
d_call: .; j_call: TRBJ2-1; v_call: TRBV28; cdr3_aa: ASTRGRNEQF
d_call: .; j_call: TRBJ2-3; v_call: TRBV7-3; cdr3_aa: ASSSTGWFRADTQY
d_call: .; j_call: TRBJ2-1; v_call: TRBV11-2; cdr3_aa: ASSLDYYNEQF
d_call: TRBD1; j_call: TRBJ1-6; v_call: TRBV28; cdr3_aa: ASRVTGYNSPLH
d_call: TRBD2; j_call: TRBJ2-5; v_call: TRBV4-1; cdr3_aa: ASSLGGDQETQY
d_call: .; j_call: TRBJ2-3; v_call: TRBV7-2; cdr3_aa: ASSSQGGADTQY
d_call: TRBD1; j_call: TRBJ1-1; v_call: TRBV5-1; cdr3_aa: ASSPPLTGQAF
d_call: TRBD1; j_call: TRBJ1-2; v_call: TRBV12-3/TRBV12-4; cdr3_aa: ASSPDRVYGYT
d_call: TRBD1; j_call: TRBJ2-2; v_call: TRBV4-1; cdr3_aa: ASSQAGQSIAGGDTGELF
d_call: TRBD1; j_call: TRBJ1-2; v_call: TRBV14; cdr3_aa: ASSQKGQAYGYT
d_call: .; j_call: TRBJ2-1; v_call: TRBV6-5; cdr3_aa: ASSYSLGSSYNEQF
d_call: .; j_call: TRBJ1-6; v_call: TRBV14; cdr3_aa: ASSSLAGNSPLH
d_call: .; j_call: TRBJ1-5; v_call: TRBV6-6; cdr3_aa: ASTVDFNQPQH
d_call: TRBD1; j_call: TRBJ1-2; v_call: TRBV7-9; cdr3_aa: ASSLQGALANYGYT
d_call: .; j_call: TRBJ1-2; v_call: TRBV2; cdr3_aa: ASRGADGALSIGYT
d_call: TRBD1; j_call: TRBJ1-2; v_call: TRBV7-2; cdr3_aa: ASSLVGTGGGRGYT
d_call: TRBD1; j_call: TRBJ1-2; v_call: TRBV15; cdr3_aa: ATSRETGEFGYT
d_call: TRBD1; j_call: TRBJ2-5; v_call: TRBV11-2; cdr3_aa: ASSLGDRVSQETQY
d_call: TRBD1; j_call: TRBJ2-5; v_call: TRBV30; cdr3_aa: AWNRGQETQY
d_call: .; j_call: TRBJ1-4; v_call: TRBV6-5; cdr3_aa: ASTSRGKRGEKLF
d_call: TRBD2; j_call: TRBJ2-1; v_call: TRBV5-5; cdr3_aa: ASSPGRGYNEQF